The rows below give T cell receptor beta chains drawn from one sample of a study of CD8 T cells in Susac syndrome. TCRdb reanalysed the immunoSEQ multiplex PCR reads using MiXCR and keeps one entry per CDR3 protein. Found here are approximately 110,000 distinct CDR3 sequences, more than 90% of them singletons; the top ten hold 0.087%. Sequenced material: CD4+ T cells from PBMCs. These TCRs come from a human donor in good health. The CDR3 runs from the conserved cysteine through the conserved F or W. A D gene is named only where the DNA matches it firmly. Clone size appears in some rows only: once, few, many, or a class for an expanded clone.

j_call: TRBJ2-3; clone_size: NA; d_call: NA; v_call: TRBV29-1; cdr3_nt: TGCAGCGTTGAAGAGGCAGATACGCAGTATTTT; cdr3_aa: CSVEEADTQYF
j_call: TRBJ2-4; clone_size: once; d_call: NA; v_call: TRBV7-2; cdr3_nt: TGTGCCAGCAGCTCGTCTAGGGGGGCCCAAAACATTCAGTACTTC; cdr3_aa: CASSSSRGAQNIQYF
j_call: TRBJ1-1; clone_size: NA; d_call: NA; v_call: TRBV29-1; cdr3_nt: TGCAGCGTTGGCGTGGGATCGAACACTGAAGCTTTCTTT; cdr3_aa: CSVGVGSNTEAFF
j_call: TRBJ2-1; clone_size: NA; d_call: TRBD2; v_call: TRBV11-2; cdr3_nt: TGTGCCAGCAGCTTAGAACTAGCGGGAGTGGGCAATGAGCAGTTCTTC; cdr3_aa: CASSLELAGVGNEQFF
j_call: TRBJ1-5; clone_size: NA; d_call: NA; v_call: TRBV7-9; cdr3_nt: TGTGCCTGCGGCGGGAGGAGCAATCAGCCCCAGCATTTT; cdr3_aa: CACGGRSNQPQHF
j_call: TRBJ2-1; clone_size: once; d_call: TRBD2; v_call: TRBV9; cdr3_nt: TGTGCCAGCAGCCCCCGGACTAGCGGGAGGGAAAGTGAGCAGTTCTTC; cdr3_aa: CASSPRTSGRESEQFF
j_call: TRBJ2-7; clone_size: NA; d_call: TRBD2; v_call: TRBV19; cdr3_nt: TGTGCCAGTAGTAGCGGACTAGCGGTCTACGAGCAGTACTTC; cdr3_aa: CASSSGLAVYEQYF
j_call: TRBJ1-1; clone_size: NA; d_call: NA; v_call: TRBV12-3/TRBV12-4; cdr3_nt: TGTGCCAGCCAACGGGGGGCTCGGACTGAAGCTTTCTTT; cdr3_aa: CASQRGARTEAFF
j_call: TRBJ2-7; clone_size: NA; d_call: TRBD1; v_call: TRBV4-1; cdr3_nt: TGCGCCAGCAGCCAAGGACAGGGGGGTGAGCAGTACTTC; cdr3_aa: CASSQGQGGEQYF
j_call: TRBJ2-1; clone_size: NA; d_call: TRBD2; v_call: TRBV19; cdr3_nt: TGTGCCGCTAGCGGGAGGGGTGATAGTGAGCAGTTCTTC; cdr3_aa: CAASGRGDSEQFF
j_call: TRBJ2-1; clone_size: NA; d_call: TRBD2; v_call: TRBV3-1; cdr3_nt: TGTGCCAGCAGCCAAGATCTAGCGGGAGGGCGAATACAGTTCTTC; cdr3_aa: CASSQDLAGGRIQFF
j_call: TRBJ2-6; clone_size: NA; d_call: TRBD1; v_call: TRBV6-6; cdr3_nt: TGTGCCAGCAGTGGGGACAGGGCCGGGGCCAACGTCCTGACTTTC; cdr3_aa: CASSGDRAGANVLTF
j_call: TRBJ2-2; clone_size: NA; d_call: NA; v_call: TRBV5-4; cdr3_nt: TGTGCCAGCAGCTTGGCGGGCCGCGAAGCCGGGGAGCTGTTTTTT; cdr3_aa: CASSLAGREAGELFF
j_call: TRBJ1-4; clone_size: NA; d_call: NA; v_call: TRBV6-6; cdr3_nt: TGTGCCAGCAGTCAATTTTCAACTAATGAAAAACTGTTTTTT; cdr3_aa: CASSQFSTNEKLFF
j_call: TRBJ1-4; clone_size: NA; d_call: NA; v_call: TRBV7-8; cdr3_nt: TGTGCCAGCAGCTTAGCTGGAGGGTTTAATGAAAAACTGTTTTTT; cdr3_aa: CASSLAGGFNEKLFF
j_call: TRBJ2-1; clone_size: NA; d_call: NA; v_call: TRBV4-1; cdr3_nt: TGCGCCAGCACCGGGGGCCATCGGGCCAATGAGCAGTTCTTC; cdr3_aa: CASTGGHRANEQFF
j_call: TRBJ2-7; clone_size: NA; d_call: NA; v_call: TRBV7-6; cdr3_nt: TGTGCCAGCAGCTTAGGGCAGGGCCTCGGCTACGAGCAGTACTTC; cdr3_aa: CASSLGQGLGYEQYF
j_call: TRBJ1-5; clone_size: NA; d_call: NA; v_call: TRBV19; cdr3_nt: TGTGCCACCCCTTGGGGTCGCAATAGCAATCAGCCCCAGCATTTT; cdr3_aa: CATPWGRNSNQPQHF
j_call: TRBJ1-1; clone_size: NA; d_call: NA; v_call: TRBV29-1; cdr3_nt: TGCAGCGTTGCTGGACAAATGAACACTGAAGCTTTCTTT; cdr3_aa: CSVAGQMNTEAFF
j_call: TRBJ1-2; clone_size: NA; d_call: NA; v_call: TRBV2; cdr3_nt: TGTGCCAGCTCCCAAGGGGGTTATTATGGCTACACCTTC; cdr3_aa: CASSQGGYYGYTF
j_call: TRBJ1-3; clone_size: few; d_call: NA; v_call: TRBV12-3/TRBV12-4; cdr3_nt: TGTGCCAGCAGTATAAGCTCTGGAAACACCATATATTTT; cdr3_aa: CASSISSGNTIYF
j_call: TRBJ2-3; clone_size: NA; d_call: TRBD2; v_call: TRBV2; cdr3_nt: TGTGCCAGCAGTGGGGCTCTTGCGGGAGGAGGCACAGATACGCAGTATTTT; cdr3_aa: CASSGALAGGGTDTQYF